The next 5 T cell receptor beta chains were all read from a single sample in a study of cytomegalovirus exposure and HLA in healthy donors. PCR amplification relied on 60 Vbeta primers (plus 13 Jbeta primers). Sequenced by immunoSEQ multiplex PCR; TCRdb stores in-frame clones only, minus some. Of some 120,000 clones in the sample, approximately 73% were seen once. The specimen was PBMCs. The receptors originated from a man in his sixties in good health and CMV-seropositive.

The chain couples TRBV4-2 to TRBJ2-3; 12 bases fit TRBD2. This CDR3 comprises 17 residues. Germline-derived CDR1 and CDR2 are LGHNA and YNFKEQ. V was pared by 1 base and J by 3 bases, with 5 bases of the junction left unmatched. CDR3 sequence reads: CASSQVPSGGATDTQYF. The CDR3 DNA is TGTGCCAGCAGCCAAGTCCCTAGCGGGGGGGCGACAGATACGCAGTATTTT.

The CDR3 sequence: CASSSQTSHGETQYF. The CDR3 DNA sequence: TGTGCCAGCAGCTCCCAGACTAGTCACGGGGAGACCCAGTACTTC. The chain carries TRBV11-2 and TRBJ2-5; weak D call: TRBD2 (6 bases). The V gene's germline CDR1 is SGHAT and CDR2 FQNNGV. The CDR3 spans 15 residues. Trimming stripped 4 bases from V and 5 bases from J, with 17 bases between.

Within the sample, this clone is medium-sized. This rearrangement joins TRBV2 to TRBJ1-4; D remains ambiguous. This CDR3 spans 14 amino acids. V was pared by 5 bases and J by 2 bases, with 9 bases between. Germline lookup yields CDR1 SNHLY and CDR2 FYNNEI. CDR3 region: CASSWQATNEKLFF. The CDR3, as DNA: TGTGCCAGCAGTTGGCAGGCTACTAATGAAAAACTGTTTTTT.

The rearrangement joins TRBV7-2 to TRBJ1-1; no reliable D call. Germline assignment: CDR1 SGHTA and CDR2 FQGNSA. The germline V and J ends were trimmed by 6 bases and 7 bases, with 9 bases remaining between them. This CDR3 spans 11 amino acids. CDR3: CASRGGVEAFF. CDR3 nucleotides: TGTGCCAGCAGGGGCGGGGTTGAAGCTTTCTTT.

CDR3 bases: TGTGCCAGCAGTAGCTCAGGGGTAAGGACTGAAGCTTTCTTT. This gives the protein CASSSSGVRTEAFF. The chain employs TRBV6-1 and TRBJ1-1; possible D gene TRBD1, 6 bases. The CDR3 is made up of 14 amino acids. V was trimmed by 5 bases and J by 5 bases, leaving 15 bases between them. The germline CDR1 and CDR2 sequences are MNHNS and SASEGT.